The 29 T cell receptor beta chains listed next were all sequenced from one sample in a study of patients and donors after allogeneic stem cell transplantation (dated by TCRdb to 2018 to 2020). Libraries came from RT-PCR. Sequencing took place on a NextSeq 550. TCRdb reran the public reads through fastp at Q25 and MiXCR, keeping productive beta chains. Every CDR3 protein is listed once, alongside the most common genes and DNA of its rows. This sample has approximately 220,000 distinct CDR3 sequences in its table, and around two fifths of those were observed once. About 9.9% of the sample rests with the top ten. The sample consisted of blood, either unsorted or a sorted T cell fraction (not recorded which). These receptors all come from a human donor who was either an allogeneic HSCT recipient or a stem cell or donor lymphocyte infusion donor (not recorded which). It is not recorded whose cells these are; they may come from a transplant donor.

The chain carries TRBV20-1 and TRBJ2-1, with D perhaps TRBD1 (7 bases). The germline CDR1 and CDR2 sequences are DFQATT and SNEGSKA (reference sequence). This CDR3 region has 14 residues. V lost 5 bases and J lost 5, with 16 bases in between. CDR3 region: CSALRGAANNEQFF. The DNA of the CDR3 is TGCAGTGCTCTCAGGGGGGCAGCTAACAATGAGCAGTTCTTC.

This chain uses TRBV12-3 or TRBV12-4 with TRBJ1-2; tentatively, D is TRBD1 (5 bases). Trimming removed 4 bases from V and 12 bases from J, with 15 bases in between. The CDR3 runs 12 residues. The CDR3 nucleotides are TGTGCCAGCAGTTCCCGGACGAGAGGGGACACCTTC. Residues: CASSSRTRGDTF.

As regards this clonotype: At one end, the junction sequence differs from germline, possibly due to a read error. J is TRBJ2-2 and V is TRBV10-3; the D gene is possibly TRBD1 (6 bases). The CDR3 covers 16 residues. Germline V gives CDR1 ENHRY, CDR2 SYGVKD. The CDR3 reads CAISVWTDPNTAELFF. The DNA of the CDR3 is TGTGCCATCAGTGTCTGGACAGATCCGAACACCGCGGAGCTGTTTTTT.

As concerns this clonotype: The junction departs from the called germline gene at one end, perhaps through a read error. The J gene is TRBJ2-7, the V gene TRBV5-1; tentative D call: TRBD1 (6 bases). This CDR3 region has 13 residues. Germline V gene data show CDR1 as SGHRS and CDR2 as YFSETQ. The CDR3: CASSFSRDNSPAF. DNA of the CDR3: TGCGCCAGCAGCTTTTCCCGGGACAACTCACCAGCCTTC. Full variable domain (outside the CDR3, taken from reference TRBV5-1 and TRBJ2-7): KAGVTQTPRYLIKTRGQQVTLSCSPISGHRSVSWYQQTPGQGLQFLFEYFSETQRNKGNFPGRFSGRQFSNSRSEMNVSTLELGDSALYLCASSFSRDNSPAFGPGTRLTVT.

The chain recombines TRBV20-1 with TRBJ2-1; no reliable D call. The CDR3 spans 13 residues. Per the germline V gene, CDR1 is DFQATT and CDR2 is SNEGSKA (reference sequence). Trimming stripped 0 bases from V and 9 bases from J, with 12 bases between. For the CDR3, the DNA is TGCAGTGCTAGAGATGACGCCCTCGGTGAGCAGTTCTTC. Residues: CSARDDALGEQFF.

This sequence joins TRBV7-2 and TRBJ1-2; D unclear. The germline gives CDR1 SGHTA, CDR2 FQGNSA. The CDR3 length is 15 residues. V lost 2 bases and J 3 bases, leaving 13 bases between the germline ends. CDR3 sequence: CASSLTAGGDYGYTF. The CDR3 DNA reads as TGTGCCAGCAGCTTAACGGCAGGTGGGGACTATGGCTACACCTTC.

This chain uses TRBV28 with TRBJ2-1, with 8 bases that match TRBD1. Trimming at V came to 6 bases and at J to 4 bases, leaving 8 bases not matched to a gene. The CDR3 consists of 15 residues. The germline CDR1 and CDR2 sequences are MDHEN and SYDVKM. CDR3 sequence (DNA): TGTGCCAGCAGCCGGACAGGGAGAGGGTACAATGAGCAGTTCTTC. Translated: CASSRTGRGYNEQFF. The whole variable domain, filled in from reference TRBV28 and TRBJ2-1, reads DVKVTQSSRYLVKRTGEKVFLECVQDMDHENMFWYRQDPGLGLRLIYFSYDVKMKEKGDIPEGYSVSREKKERFSLILESASTNQTSMYLCASSRTGRGYNEQFFGPGTRLTVL.

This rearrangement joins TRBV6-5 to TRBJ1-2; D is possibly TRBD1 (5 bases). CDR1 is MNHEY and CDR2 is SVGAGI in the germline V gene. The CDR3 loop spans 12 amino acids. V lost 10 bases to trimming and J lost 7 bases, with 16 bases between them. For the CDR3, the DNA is TGTGCCACCCTTAGGGCTAGGGGTGGCTACACCTTC. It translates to CATLRARGGYTF.

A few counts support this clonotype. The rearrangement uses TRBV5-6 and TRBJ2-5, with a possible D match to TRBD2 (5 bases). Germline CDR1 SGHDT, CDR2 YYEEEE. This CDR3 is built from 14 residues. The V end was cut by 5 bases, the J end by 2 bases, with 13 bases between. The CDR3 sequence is CASRNGLRQETQYF. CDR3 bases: TGTGCCAGCAGGAATGGACTGAGACAAGAGACCCAGTACTTC.

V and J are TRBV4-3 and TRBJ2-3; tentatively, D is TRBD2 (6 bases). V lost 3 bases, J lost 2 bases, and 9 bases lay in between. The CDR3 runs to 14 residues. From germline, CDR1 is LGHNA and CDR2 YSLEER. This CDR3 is CASSQEGPTDTQYF. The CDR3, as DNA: TGCGCCAGCAGCCAGGAGGGTCCCACAGATACGCAGTATTTT.

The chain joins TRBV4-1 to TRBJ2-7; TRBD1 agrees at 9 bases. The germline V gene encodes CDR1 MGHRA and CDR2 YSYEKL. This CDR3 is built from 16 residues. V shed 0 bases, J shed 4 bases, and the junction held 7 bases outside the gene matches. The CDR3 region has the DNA TGCGCCAGCAGCCAAGAAGGGACAGGGACTTTATACGAGCAGTACTTC. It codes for CASSQEGTGTLYEQYF.

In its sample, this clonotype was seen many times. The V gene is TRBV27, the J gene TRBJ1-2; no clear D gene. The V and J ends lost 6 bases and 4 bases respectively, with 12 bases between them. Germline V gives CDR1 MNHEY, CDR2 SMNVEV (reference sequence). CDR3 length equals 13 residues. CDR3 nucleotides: TGTGCCAGCAGGAAAGGGCTTGGCTATGGCTACACCTTC. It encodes CASRKGLGYGYTF.

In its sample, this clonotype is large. DNA of the CDR3: TGTGCCAGCACCCCGACACTTGAAGAGACCCAGTACTTC. Its translation is CASTPTLEETQYF. This chain uses TRBV11-2 with TRBJ2-5, with no clear D. With 7 bases removed from V and 3 bases from J, the gap between germline ends came to 12 bases. Germline CDR1 SGHAT, CDR2 FQNNGV. The CDR3 totals 13 residues.

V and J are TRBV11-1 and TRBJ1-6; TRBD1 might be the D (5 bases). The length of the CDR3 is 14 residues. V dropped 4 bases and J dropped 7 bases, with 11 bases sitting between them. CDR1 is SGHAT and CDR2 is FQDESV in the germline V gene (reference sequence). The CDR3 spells CASSWSGWNSPLHF. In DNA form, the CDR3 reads TGTGCCAGCAGCTGGTCAGGGTGGAATTCACCCCTCCACTTT.

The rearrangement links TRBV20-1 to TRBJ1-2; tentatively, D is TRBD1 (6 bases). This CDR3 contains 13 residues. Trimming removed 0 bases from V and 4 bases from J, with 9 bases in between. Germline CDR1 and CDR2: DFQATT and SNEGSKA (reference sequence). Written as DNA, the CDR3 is TGCAGTGCTAGAGAAAAGGGGGGCTATGGCTACACCTTC. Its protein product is CSAREKGGYGYTF.

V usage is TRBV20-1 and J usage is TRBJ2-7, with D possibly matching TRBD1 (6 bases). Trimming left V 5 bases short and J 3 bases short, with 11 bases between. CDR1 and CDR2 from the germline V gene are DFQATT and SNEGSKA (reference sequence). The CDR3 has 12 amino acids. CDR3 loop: CSAWDINYEQYF. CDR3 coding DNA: TGCAGTGCTTGGGACATCAACTACGAGCAGTACTTC.

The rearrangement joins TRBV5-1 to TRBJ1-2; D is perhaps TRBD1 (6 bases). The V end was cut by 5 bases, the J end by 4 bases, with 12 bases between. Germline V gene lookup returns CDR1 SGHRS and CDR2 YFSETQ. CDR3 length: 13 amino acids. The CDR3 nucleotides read TGCGCCAGCAGTTCGGACAGCACCTATGGCTACACCTTC. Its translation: CASSSDSTYGYTF.

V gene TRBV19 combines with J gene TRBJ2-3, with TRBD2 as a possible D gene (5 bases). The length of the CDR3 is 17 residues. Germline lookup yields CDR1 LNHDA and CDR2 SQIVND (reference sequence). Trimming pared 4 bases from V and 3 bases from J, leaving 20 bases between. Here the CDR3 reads CASSTTPRAGWTDTQYF. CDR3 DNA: TGTGCCAGTAGTACCACCCCGAGGGCCGGATGGACAGATACGCAGTATTTT.

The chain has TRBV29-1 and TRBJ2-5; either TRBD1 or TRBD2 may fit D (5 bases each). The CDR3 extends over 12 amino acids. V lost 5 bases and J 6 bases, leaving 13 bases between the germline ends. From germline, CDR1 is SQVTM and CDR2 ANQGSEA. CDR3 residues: CSVSRDEKTQYF. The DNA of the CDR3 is TGCAGCGTTAGCCGGGACGAGAAGACCCAGTACTTC.

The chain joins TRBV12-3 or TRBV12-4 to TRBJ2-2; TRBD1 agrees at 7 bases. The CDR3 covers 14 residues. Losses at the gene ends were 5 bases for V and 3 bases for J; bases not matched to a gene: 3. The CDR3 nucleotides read TGTGCCAGCAGTCACAGGGGAGACACCGGGGAGCTGTTTTTT. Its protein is CASSHRGDTGELFF.

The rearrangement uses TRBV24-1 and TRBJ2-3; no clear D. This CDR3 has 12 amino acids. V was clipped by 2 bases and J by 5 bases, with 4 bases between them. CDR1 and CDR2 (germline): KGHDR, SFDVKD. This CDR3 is CATSDWEDTQYF. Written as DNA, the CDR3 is TGTGCCACCAGTGATTGGGAAGATACGCAGTATTTT.

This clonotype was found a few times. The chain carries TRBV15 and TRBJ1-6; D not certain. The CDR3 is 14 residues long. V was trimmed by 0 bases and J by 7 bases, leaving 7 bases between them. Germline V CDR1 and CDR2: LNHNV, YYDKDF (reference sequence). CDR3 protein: CATSRDLKNSPLHF. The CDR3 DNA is TGTGCCACCAGCAGAGATCTCAAAAATTCACCCCTCCACTTT. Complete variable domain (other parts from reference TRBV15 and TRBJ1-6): DAMVIQNPRYQVTQFGKPVTLSCSQTLNHNVMYWYQQKSSQAPKLLFHYYDKDFNNEADTPDNFQSRRPNTSFCFLDIRSPGLGDTAMYLCATSRDLKNSPLHFGNGTRLTVT.

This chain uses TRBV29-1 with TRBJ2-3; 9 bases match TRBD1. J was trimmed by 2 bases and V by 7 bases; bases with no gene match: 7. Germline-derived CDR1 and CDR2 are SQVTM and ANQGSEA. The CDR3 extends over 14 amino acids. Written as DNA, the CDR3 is TGCAGCGCGGGACAGGGCTTTATCACAGATACGCAGTATTTT. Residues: CSAGQGFITDTQYF.

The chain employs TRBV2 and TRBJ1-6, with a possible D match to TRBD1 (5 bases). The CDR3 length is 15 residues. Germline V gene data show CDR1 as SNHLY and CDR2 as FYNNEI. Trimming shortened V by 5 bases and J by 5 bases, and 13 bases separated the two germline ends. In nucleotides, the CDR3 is TGTGCCAGCAGTAGCCATGGACAAGATAATTCACCCCTCCACTTT. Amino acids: CASSSHGQDNSPLHF.

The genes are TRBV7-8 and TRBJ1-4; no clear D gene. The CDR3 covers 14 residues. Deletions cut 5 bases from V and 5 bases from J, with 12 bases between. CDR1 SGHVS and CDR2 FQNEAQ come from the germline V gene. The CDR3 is CASSLTEKNEKLFF. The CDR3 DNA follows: TGTGCCAGCAGCCTAACAGAGAAGAATGAAAAACTGTTTTTT.

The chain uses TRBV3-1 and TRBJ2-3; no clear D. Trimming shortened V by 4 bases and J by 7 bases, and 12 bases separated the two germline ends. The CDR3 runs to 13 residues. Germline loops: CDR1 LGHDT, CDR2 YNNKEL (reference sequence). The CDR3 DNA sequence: TGTGCCAGCAGCCTTCCAACCGCTAATACGCAGTATTTT. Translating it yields CASSLPTANTQYF.

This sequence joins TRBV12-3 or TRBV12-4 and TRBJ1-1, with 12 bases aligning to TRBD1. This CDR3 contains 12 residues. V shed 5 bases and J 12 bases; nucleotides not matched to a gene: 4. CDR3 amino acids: CASSPGTGGPFF. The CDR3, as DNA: TGTGCCAGCAGTCCCGGGACAGGGGGCCCTTTCTTT.

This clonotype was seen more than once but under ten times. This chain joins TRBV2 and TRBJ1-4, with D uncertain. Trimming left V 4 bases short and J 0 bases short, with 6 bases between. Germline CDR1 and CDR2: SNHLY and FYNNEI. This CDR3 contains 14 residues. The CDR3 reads CASSAHATNEKLFF. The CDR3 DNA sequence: TGTGCCAGCAGTGCCCACGCAACTAATGAAAAACTGTTTTTT.

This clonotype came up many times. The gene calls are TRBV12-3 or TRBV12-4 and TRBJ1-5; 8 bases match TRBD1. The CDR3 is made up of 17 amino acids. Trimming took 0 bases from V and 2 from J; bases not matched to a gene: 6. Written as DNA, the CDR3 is TGTGCCAGCAGTTTAGCCCAGACAGGGGTCGGCAATCAGCCCCAGCATTTT. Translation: CASSLAQTGVGNQPQHF.